The rows below give T cell receptor beta chains drawn from one sample of a study of T cells after posttransplantation cyclophosphamide. The assay was immunoSEQ multiplex PCR, and TCRdb's table has in-frame clones only and misses some. The sample contains tens of thousands of clones, just over 90% of which appear only once. Sequenced: PBMCs. The receptors originated from a woman aged 25 to 39 in good health and a related stem cell transplant donor. Both conserved end residues are part of each CDR3. Each record gives: J gene, D gene, V gene, clone size, CDR3 protein, CDR3 DNA. A D gene is named only where the DNA matches it firmly. Clone size is not always given. Where it is, it says once, few, many or a class for expanded clones.

TRBJ1-5	TRBD1	TRBV18	NA	CASSPDRIYQPQHF	TGTGCCAGCTCACCGGACAGGATATATCAGCCCCAGCATTTT
TRBJ1-4	NA	TRBV6-6	NA	CASKQGTNEKLFF	TGTGCCAGCAAACAGGGAACTAATGAAAAACTGTTTTTT
TRBJ2-4	NA	TRBV5-5	NA	CASSSGPVNIQYF	TGTGCCAGCAGCTCGGGGCCAGTGAACATTCAGTACTTC
TRBJ2-5	NA	TRBV5-4	NA	CASSSNNQETQYF	TGTGCCAGCAGCTCTAATAATCAAGAGACCCAGTACTTC
TRBJ2-1	TRBD2	TRBV7-9	NA	CASSGETSGGNNEQFF	TGTGCCAGCAGCGGAGAGACTAGCGGGGGGAACAATGAGCAGTTCTTC
TRBJ2-2	TRBD1	TRBV5-4	few	CASSSQTGVTGELFF	TGTGCCAGCAGCAGCCAGACAGGGGTCACCGGGGAGCTGTTTTTT
TRBJ2-1	TRBD1	TRBV27	NA	CASSLGTGRSNEQFF	TGTGCCAGCAGTCTCGGGACAGGGCGGAGCAATGAGCAGTTCTTC
TRBJ2-3	NA	TRBV28	few	CASGRDTQYF	TGTGCCAGCGGACGAGATACGCAGTATTTT
TRBJ2-7	NA	TRBV7-2	NA	CASSNPGGNYEQYF	TGTGCCAGCAGCAACCCCGGGGGAAACTACGAGCAGTACTTC
TRBJ1-1	TRBD1	TRBV19	once	CASSSDREAFF	TGTGCCAGTAGTTCGGACAGGGAGGCTTTCTTT
TRBJ2-5	TRBD2	TRBV4-3	few	CASSQNLGLVGETQYF	TGCGCCAGCAGCCAAAACCTAGGACTAGTGGGGGAGACCCAGTACTTC
TRBJ2-2	NA	TRBV7-3	NA	CASSNTNTGELFF	TGTGCCAGCAGCAACACCAACACCGGGGAGCTGTTTTTT
TRBJ1-1	NA	TRBV5-1	NA	CASSPLDLLTEAFF	TGCGCCAGCAGCCCCTTGGACCTCCTCACTGAAGCTTTCTTT
TRBJ1-2	TRBD1	TRBV2	NA	CASSILQGPPRGYTF	TGTGCCAGCAGTATTTTACAGGGGCCCCCGCGAGGCTACACCTTC
TRBJ2-1	NA	TRBV15	once	CATSRPGIYNEQFF	TGTGCCACCAGCAGACCCGGGATCTACAATGAGCAGTTCTTC
TRBJ1-5	NA	TRBV27	NA	CASSYLPLNQPQHF	TGTGCCAGCAGTTACCTCCCCCTTAATCAGCCCCAGCATTTT
TRBJ2-7	NA	TRBV15	NA	CATSGLTPPYEQYF	TGTGCCACCTCGGGACTCACACCCCCCTACGAGCAGTACTTC
TRBJ1-2	NA	TRBV18	NA	CASSLYLEYGYTF	TGTGCCAGCTCACTATACCTTGAGTATGGCTACACCTTC
TRBJ2-7	NA	TRBV19	NA	CASSRDRGGYYEQYF	TGTGCCAGTAGTAGGGATCGTGGGGGTTACTACGAGCAGTACTTC
TRBJ2-7	TRBD1	TRBV29-1	once	CSVVKQGNYEQYF	TGCAGCGTAGTTAAACAGGGGAACTACGAGCAGTACTTC
TRBJ1-2	NA	TRBV11-2	few	CASSLRQELGYTF	TGTGCCAGCAGCTTAAGACAGGAGCTGGGCTACACCTTC
TRBJ1-4	NA	TRBV7-9	NA	CASSYGTGAREKLFF	TGTGCCAGCAGCTACGGGACGGGGGCTCGGGAAAAACTGTTTTTT
TRBJ1-1	NA	TRBV28	NA	CASGSSRGAFF	TGTGCCAGCGGTTCCTCGAGGGGAGCTTTCTTT
TRBJ1-2	TRBD1	TRBV2	once	CASRPGGGDYGYTF	TGTGCCAGCAGGCCCGGAGGGGGCGACTATGGCTACACCTTC
TRBJ1-2	TRBD1	TRBV4-3	NA	CASSQIRDRAYGYTF	TGCGCCAGCAGCCAAATCAGGGACAGGGCTTATGGCTACACCTTC
TRBJ2-7	NA	TRBV29-1	NA	CSVEARGGSYEQYF	TGCAGCGTTGAGGCCCGGGGCGGCTCCTACGAGCAGTACTTC
TRBJ1-2	NA	TRBV14	NA	CASSQVRGSGYTF	TGTGCCAGCAGCCAAGTGAGAGGGTCCGGCTACACCTTC
TRBJ2-5	NA	TRBV5-8	once	CASSWGFSSVKTQYF	TGTGCCAGCAGCTGGGGTTTCTCTAGTGTTAAGACCCAGTACTTC
TRBJ1-4	NA	TRBV7-2	NA	CASSLELPSNEKLFF	TGTGCCAGCAGCTTAGAGCTGCCTTCTAATGAAAAACTGTTTTTT
TRBJ2-5	NA	TRBV7-2	NA	CASSLLGGLETQYF	TGTGCCAGCAGCTTACTGGGTGGGCTGGAGACCCAGTACTTC
TRBJ2-7	NA	TRBV11-2	once	CASSSVTWDGRRLNYEQYF	TGTGCCAGCAGCTCCGTAACCTGGGATGGCCGGAGACTTAACTACGAGCAGTACTTC
TRBJ2-1	TRBD1	TRBV28	NA	CASSLGGRGLVKGGEQFF	TGTGCCAGCAGTTTAGGGGGCAGGGGGCTAGTTAAAGGTGGTGAGCAGTTCTTC
TRBJ2-7	TRBD1	TRBV7-9	NA	CASSLAPTGGYEQYF	TGTGCCAGCAGCTTAGCGCCGACAGGGGGGTACGAGCAGTACTTC